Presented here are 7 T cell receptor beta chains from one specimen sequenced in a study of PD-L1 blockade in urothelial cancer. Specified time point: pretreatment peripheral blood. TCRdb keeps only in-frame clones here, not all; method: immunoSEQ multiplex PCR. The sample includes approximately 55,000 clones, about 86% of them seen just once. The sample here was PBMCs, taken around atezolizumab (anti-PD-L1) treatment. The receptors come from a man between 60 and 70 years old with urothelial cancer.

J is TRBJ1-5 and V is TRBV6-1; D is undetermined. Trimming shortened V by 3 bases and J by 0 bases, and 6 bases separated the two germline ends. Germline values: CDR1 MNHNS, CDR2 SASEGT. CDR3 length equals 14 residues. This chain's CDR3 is CASSDRYSNQPQHF. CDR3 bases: TGTGCCAGCAGTGACAGGTATAGCAATCAGCCCCAGCATTTT.

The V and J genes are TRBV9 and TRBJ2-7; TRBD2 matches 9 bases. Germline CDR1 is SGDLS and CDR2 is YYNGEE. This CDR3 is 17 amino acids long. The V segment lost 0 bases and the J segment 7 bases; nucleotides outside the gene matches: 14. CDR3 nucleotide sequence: TGTGCCAGCAGCGTAGCTAACAAACCGGCGGGGGGGGGTGAGCAGTACTTC. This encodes CASSVANKPAGGGEQYF.

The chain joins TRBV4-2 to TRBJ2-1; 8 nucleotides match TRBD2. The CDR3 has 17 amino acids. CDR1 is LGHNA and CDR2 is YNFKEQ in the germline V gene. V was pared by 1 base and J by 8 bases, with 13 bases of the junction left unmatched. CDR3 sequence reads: CASSQVTSGGPDYEQFF. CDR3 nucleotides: TGTGCCAGCAGCCAAGTTACGAGCGGGGGTCCCGATTATGAGCAGTTCTTC.

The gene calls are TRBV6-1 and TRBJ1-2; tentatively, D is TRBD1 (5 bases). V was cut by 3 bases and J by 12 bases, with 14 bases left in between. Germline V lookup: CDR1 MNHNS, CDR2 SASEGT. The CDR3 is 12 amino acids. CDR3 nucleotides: TGTGCCAGCAGTGAGACAGAATTGGGGAACACCTTC. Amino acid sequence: CASSETELGNTF.

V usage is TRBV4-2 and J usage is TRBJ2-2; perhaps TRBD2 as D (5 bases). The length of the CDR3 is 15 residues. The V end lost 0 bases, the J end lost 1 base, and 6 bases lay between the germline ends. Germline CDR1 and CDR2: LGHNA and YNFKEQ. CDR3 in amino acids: CASSQDSVNTGELFF. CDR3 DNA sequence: TGTGCCAGCAGCCAAGATAGCGTGAACACCGGGGAGCTGTTTTTT.

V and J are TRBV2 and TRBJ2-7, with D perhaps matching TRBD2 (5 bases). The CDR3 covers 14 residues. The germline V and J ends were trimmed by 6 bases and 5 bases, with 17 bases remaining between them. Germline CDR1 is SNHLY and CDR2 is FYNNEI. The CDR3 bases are TGTGCCAGCAGGGCCGGGATTGCAAGGGACGAGCAGTACTTC. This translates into CASRAGIARDEQYF.

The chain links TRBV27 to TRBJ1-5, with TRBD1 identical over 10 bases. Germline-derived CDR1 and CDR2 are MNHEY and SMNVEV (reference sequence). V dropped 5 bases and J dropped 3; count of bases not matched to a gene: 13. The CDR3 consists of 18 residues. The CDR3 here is CASSKRQGARSTNQPQHF. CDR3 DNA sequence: TGTGCCAGCAGTAAGAGACAGGGGGCCCGAAGCACCAATCAGCCCCAGCATTTT.